This paragraph reports one T cell receptor (beta chain). The antigen remains unidentified. TCRdb keeps only in-frame clones here, not all; method: immunoSEQ multiplex PCR. The sample records around 250,000 clones, 70% being singletons. These data come from a study of cytotoxic CD8 clonotypes in ibrutinib-treated CLL. Findings and caveats of the study: Samples from sustained-remission and progressing patients were taken at different times. Before falling back toward baseline at progression, clonality had risen at the time of ibrutinib response.

The CDR3 is 17 residues long. CDR1 SGHRS and CDR2 YFSETQ come from the germline V gene. V was clipped by 2 bases and J by 0 bases, with 15 bases between them. This chain joins TRBV5-1 and TRBJ1-3, with D possibly matching TRBD1 (5 bases). This receptor was taken from a human donor with chronic lymphocytic leukemia. Sequences were derived from PBMCs, sampled after 24 months of ibrutinib treatment. CDR3 sequence reads: CASSFMGEVNSGNTIYF. Here the CDR3 DNA reads TGCGCCAGCAGCTTTATGGGGGAAGTAAACTCTGGAAACACCATATATTTT.